Included here is one T cell receptor beta chain sequence, with context. Its antigen is still unknown. Read data end 3 residues before the CDR3 end; the end is taken from the germline J gene. This sample stems from a study of T cells in women clearing cervical HPV infection. Whole-study context: Controls' single incident HPV16 infection cleared within 12 months without precancer.

immunoSEQ multiplex PCR used an average of roughly 1,300 ng genomic DNA. The method was immunoSEQ multiplex PCR; TCRdb's version includes in-frame clones alone and lacks a portion of them. The sample has about 30,000 clones. General observations from the study: Cases and controls were distinguished at AUC 0.83 by richness and V genes. T-cell numbers per sample were unknown and may explain richness differences.

This CDR3 has 14 amino acids. V lost 3 bases and J 6 bases, leaving 12 bases between the germline ends. Germline CDR1 LNHDA, CDR2 SQIVND (reference sequence). The sequenced material came from blood buffy coat. The V gene is TRBV19, the J gene TRBJ1-3; possibly TRBD1 for D (6 bases). The clonotype was recovered from a woman aged 18 to 75 with a cervical HPV16 infection that either progressed to CIN3+ or cleared (not recorded which). Partial CDR3 DNA: TGTGCCAGTAGTATCAGACAGGCGCTAAACACC. Translating it yields CASSIRQALNT. The whole CDR3 sequence is CASSIRQALNTIYF. The complete variable domain, with remaining parts taken from reference TRBV19 and TRBJ1-3, reads DGGITQSPKYLFRKEGQNVTLSCEQNLNHDAMYWYRQDPGQGLRLIYYSQIVNDFQKGDIAEGYSVSREKKESFPLTVTSAQKNPTAFYLCASSIRQALNTIYFGEGSWLTVV.